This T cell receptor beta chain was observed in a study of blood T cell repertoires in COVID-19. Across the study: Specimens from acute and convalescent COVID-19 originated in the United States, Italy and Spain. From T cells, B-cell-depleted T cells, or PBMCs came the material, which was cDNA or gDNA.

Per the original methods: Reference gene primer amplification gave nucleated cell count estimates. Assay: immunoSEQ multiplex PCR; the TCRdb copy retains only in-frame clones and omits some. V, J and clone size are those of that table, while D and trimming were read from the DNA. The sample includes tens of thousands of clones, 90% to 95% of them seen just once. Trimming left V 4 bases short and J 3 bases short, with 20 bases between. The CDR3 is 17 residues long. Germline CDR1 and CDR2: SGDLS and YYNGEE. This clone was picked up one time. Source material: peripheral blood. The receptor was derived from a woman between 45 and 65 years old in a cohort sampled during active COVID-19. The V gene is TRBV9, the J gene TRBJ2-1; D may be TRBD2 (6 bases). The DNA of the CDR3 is TGTGCCAGCAGCTTATACACTAGCCCAACTATCTACAATGAGCAGTTCTTC. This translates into CASSLYTSPTIYNEQFF.